This T cell receptor (beta chain) was sequenced during a study of blood T cell repertoires in COVID-19. About the research overall: T cells, B-cell-depleted T cells, or PBMCs provided the cDNA or gDNA that served as material.

The assay was immunoSEQ multiplex PCR, and TCRdb's table has in-frame clones only and misses some. The sample includes 90,000 to 100,000 clones, about 85% of them seen just once. Trimming pared 3 bases from V and 4 bases from J, leaving 19 bases between. The CDR3 sequence is 16 residues long. Germline CDR1 and CDR2: SGHRS and YFSETQ. Material for sequencing was peripheral blood. The receptor was derived from a man aged 70-80 years with acute or convalescent COVID-19. This chain connects TRBV5-1 to TRBJ2-5, with TRBD2 as a possible D gene (7 bases). The CDR3 sequence is CASSSSLGGGSETQYF. CDR3 nucleotides: TGCGCCAGCAGCTCCTCCCTTGGCGGGGGCTCAGAGACCCAGTACTTC.